These T cell receptor beta chains were read from a single sample in a study of T cells in Graves' hyperthyroidism and ophthalmopathy. TCRdb reanalysed the multiplex PCR reads using MiXCR and keeps one entry per CDR3 protein. There are about 500,000 distinct CDR3 sequences in the sample; around 17% occur only once, and 18% lies in the top ten. The sample was blood. These receptors were taken from a woman aged 18-30 years with Graves' hyperthyroidism. Both conserved end residues are trimmed from each CDR3. Fields, in order: J gene, V gene, CDR3 protein.

J: TRBJ1-6
V: TRBV5-1
CDR3: ASSLAEAGSSPLH

J: TRBJ2-3
V: TRBV18
CDR3: ASSPTGISRDTQY

J: TRBJ2-1
V: TRBV28
CDR3: ASVSGPYNEQF

J: TRBJ1-4
V: TRBV4-2
CDR3: ASSQETVDPNEKLF

J: TRBJ1-1
V: TRBV5-8
CDR3: ASSPGGSNTEAF

J: TRBJ1-2
V: TRBV30
CDR3: AWSVYPGYT

J: TRBJ1-1
V: TRBV7-9
CDR3: ASSLMAANEAF

J: TRBJ2-1
V: TRBV9
CDR3: ASSVAGTPYNEQF

J: TRBJ1-5
V: TRBV3-1
CDR3: ASSQGGSPQPQH

J: TRBJ2-3
V: TRBV5-1
CDR3: ASSLAPTAQLHTDTQY

J: TRBJ2-1
V: TRBV20-1
CDR3: SARDTGYYYNEQF

J: TRBJ2-1
V: TRBV5-6
CDR3: ASSSPARGPESYNEQL

J: TRBJ2-1
V: TRBV24-1
CDR3: ATGGQGQNEQF

J: TRBJ2-1
V: TRBV5-1
CDR3: ASSYVDGNNEQF

J: TRBJ2-2
V: TRBV28
CDR3: ASSPLAGGTGELF

J: TRBJ2-2
V: TRBV7-3
CDR3: ASSHQVNTGELF

J: TRBJ2-3
V: TRBV28
CDR3: ASSHTGRGGTDTQY

J: TRBJ2-7
V: TRBV7-9
CDR3: ASSRLSSYEQY

J: TRBJ1-1
V: TRBV10-1
CDR3: ASSAGPPAEAF

J: TRBJ2-1
V: TRBV28
CDR3: ASSPGPYSSYRTSGHNEQF

J: TRBJ2-2
V: TRBV28
CDR3: ASSQRQGGIDTGELF

J: TRBJ2-3
V: TRBV19
CDR3: ASSIEASASTDTQY

J: TRBJ2-7
V: TRBV12-3/TRBV12-4
CDR3: ASSLRSSGTLEQY